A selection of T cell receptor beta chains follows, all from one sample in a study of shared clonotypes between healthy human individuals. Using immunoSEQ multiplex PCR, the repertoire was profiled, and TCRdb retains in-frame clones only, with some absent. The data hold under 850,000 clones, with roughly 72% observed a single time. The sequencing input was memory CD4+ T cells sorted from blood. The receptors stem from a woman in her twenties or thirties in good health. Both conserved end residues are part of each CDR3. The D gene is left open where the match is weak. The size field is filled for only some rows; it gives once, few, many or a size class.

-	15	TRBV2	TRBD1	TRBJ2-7	TGTGCCAGCAGTGCAGTTAGGACAGGGGGCTACGAGCAGTACTTC	CASSAVRTGGYEQYF
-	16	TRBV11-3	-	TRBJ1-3	TGTGCCACTACGTGCCGTGCAGACAGCTCTGGAAACACCATATATTTT	CATTCRADSSGNTIYF
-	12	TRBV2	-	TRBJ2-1	TGTGCCAGCATGCAGGGAAAGAATGAGCAGTTCTTC	CASMQGKNEQFF
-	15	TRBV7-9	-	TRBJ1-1	TGTGCCAGCAGCCCCGAAGACATACCTCGTGGGGAAGCTTTCTTT	CASSPEDIPRGEAFF
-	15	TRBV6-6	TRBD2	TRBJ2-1	TGTGCCAGCAGGTCTAGCGGGAGCTCCTACAATGAGCAGTTCTTC	CASRSSGSSYNEQFF
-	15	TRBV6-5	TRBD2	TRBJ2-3	TGTGCCAGCAGTTACCGGGCGGGAGTGGCGGATACGCAGTATTTT	CASSYRAGVADTQYF
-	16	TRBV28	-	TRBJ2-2	TGTGCCAGCAGTTCCCCGAATGAAAGGGACACCGGGGAGCTGTTTTTT	CASSSPNERDTGELFF
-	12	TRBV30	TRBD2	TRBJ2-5	TGTGCCTGGGATAGCGGGCGAGAGACCCAGTACTTC	CAWDSGRETQYF
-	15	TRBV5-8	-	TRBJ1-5	TGTGCCAGCAGCTTGATCGGAGCAGGCCAGGTGCCCCAGCATTTT	CASSLIGAGQVPQHF
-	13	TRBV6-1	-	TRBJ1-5	TGTGCCAGCACACTATATAGCAATCAGCCCCAGCATTTT	CASTLYSNQPQHF
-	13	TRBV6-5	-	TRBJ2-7	TGTGCCAGCACTTCTTCTGCCTCGTACGAGCAGTACTTC	CASTSSASYEQYF
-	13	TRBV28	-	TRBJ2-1	TGTGCCAGCATAGGAGGAGGTCTACCTGAGCAGTTCTTC	CASIGGGLPEQFF
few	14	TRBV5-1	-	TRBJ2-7	TGCGCCAGCAGCGAAACAGGAGGGAACTACGAGCAGTACTTC	CASSETGGNYEQYF
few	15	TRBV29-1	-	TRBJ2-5	TGCAGCGTACCCACAGGGTTTTCATCCTCAGAGACCCAGTACTTC	CSVPTGFSSSETQYF
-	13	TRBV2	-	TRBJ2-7	TGTGCCAGCAGTGACAGGAGGGACTACGAGCAGTACTTC	CASSDRRDYEQYF
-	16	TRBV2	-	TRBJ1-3	TGTGCCAGCAGCCCCCAACAGGCCATCTCTGGAAACACCATATATTTT	CASSPQQAISGNTIYF
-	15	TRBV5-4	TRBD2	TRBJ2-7	TGTGCCAGCAGCAGGGGACTAGCGGGGAACTACGAGCAGTACTTC	CASSRGLAGNYEQYF
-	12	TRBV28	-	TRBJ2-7	TGTGCCAGCGGGCCGGGTGTACCCGAGCAGTACTTC	CASGPGVPEQYF
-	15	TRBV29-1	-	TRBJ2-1	TGCAGCGCCCTGGGGCAGGGATGGTCCTACAATGAGCAGTTCTTC	CSALGQGWSYNEQFF
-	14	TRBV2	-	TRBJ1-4	TGTGCCAGCAGCAGGGAGGCGACTAATGAAAAACTGTTTTTT	CASSREATNEKLFF
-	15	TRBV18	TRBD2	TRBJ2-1	TGTGCCAGCTCACCCCAGCGGGACGCCCACAATGAGCAGTTCTTC	CASSPQRDAHNEQFF
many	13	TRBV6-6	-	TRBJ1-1	TGTGCCAGCAGTTACTCGCAGGGGTCTGAAGCTTTCTTT	CASSYSQGSEAFF
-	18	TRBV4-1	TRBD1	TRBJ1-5	TGCGCCAGCAGCCATGACGACCTAAACGACAGGGACCATCAGCCCCAGCATTTT	CASSHDDLNDRDHQPQHF
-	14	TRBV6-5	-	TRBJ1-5	TGTGCCAGCAGCCCTTACAGGGTAGATCAGCCCCAGCATTTT	CASSPYRVDQPQHF